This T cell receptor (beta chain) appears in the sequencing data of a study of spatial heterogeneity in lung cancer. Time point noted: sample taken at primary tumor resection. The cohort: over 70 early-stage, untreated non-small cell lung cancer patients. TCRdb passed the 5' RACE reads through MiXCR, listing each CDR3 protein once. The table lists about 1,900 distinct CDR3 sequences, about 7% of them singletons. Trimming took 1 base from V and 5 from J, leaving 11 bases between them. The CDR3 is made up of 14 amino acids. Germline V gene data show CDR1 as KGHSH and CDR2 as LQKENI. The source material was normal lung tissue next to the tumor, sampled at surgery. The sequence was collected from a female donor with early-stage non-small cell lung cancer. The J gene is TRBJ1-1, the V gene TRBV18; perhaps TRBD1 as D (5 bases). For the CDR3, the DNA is TGTGCCAGCTCACCACAGGGACTCACGACTGAAGCTTTCTTT. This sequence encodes CASSPQGLTTEAFF.